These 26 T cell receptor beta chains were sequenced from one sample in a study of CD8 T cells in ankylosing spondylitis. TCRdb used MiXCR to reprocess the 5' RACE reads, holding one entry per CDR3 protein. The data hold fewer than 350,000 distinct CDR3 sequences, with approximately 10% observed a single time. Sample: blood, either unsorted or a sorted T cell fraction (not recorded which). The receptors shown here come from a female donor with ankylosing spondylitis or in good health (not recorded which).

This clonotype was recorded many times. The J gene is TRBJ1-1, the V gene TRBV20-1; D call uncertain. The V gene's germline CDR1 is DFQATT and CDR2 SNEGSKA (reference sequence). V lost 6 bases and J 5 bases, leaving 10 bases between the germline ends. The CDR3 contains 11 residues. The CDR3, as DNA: TGCAGTGCCTCAACGAGGACTGAAGCTTTCTTT. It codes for CSASTRTEAFF.

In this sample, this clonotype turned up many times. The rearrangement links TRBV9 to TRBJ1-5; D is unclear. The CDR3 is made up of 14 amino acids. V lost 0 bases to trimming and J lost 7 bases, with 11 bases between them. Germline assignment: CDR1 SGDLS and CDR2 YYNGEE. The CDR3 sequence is CASSVGTVGQPQHF. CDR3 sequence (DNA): TGTGCCAGCAGCGTAGGTACGGTCGGACAGCCCCAGCATTTT.

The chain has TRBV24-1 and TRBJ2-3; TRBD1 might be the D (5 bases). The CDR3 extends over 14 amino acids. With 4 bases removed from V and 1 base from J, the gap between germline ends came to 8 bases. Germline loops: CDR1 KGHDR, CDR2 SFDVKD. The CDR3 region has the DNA TGTGCCACCAGTGACCCGACAGGCACAGATACGCAGTATTTT. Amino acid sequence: CATSDPTGTDTQYF.

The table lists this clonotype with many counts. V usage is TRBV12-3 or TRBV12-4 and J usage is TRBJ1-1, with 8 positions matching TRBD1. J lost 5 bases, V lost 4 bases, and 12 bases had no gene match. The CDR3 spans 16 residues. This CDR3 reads CASSSGVADRATEAFF. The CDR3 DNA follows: TGTGCCAGCAGTTCCGGGGTGGCGGACAGGGCTACTGAAGCTTTCTTT.

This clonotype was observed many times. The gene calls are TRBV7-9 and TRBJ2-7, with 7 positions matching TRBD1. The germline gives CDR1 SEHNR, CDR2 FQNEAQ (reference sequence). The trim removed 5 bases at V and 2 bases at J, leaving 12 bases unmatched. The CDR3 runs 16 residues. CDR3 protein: CASSPKEGTVTYEQYF. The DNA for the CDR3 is TGTGCCAGCAGCCCCAAAGAGGGGACAGTTACCTACGAGCAGTACTTC.

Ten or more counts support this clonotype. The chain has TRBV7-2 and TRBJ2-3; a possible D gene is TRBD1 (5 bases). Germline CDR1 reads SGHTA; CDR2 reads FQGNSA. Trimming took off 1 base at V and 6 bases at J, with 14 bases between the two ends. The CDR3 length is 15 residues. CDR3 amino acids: CASSLDGRVGDTQYF. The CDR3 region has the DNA TGTGCCAGCAGCTTAGACGGCAGGGTGGGGGATACGCAGTATTTT.

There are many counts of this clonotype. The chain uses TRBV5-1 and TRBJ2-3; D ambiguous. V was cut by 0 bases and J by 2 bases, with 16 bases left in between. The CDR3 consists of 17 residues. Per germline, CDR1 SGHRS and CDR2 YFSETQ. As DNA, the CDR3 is TGCGCCAGCAGCTTGGTGCCGACCCCGACCGTCACAGATACGCAGTATTTT. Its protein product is CASSLVPTPTVTDTQYF.

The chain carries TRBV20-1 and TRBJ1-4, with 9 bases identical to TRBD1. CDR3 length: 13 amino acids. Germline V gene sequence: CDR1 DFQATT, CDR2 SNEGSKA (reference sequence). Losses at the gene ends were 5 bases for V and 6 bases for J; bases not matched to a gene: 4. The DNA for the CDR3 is TGCAGTGCTCCGACAGGGGGGGATGAAAAACTGTTTTTT. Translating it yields CSAPTGGDEKLFF.

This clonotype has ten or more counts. CDR3 residues: CSASRFMNTEAFF. CDR3 DNA: TGCAGTGCCAGCAGATTTATGAACACTGAAGCTTTCTTT. This chain connects TRBV20-1 to TRBJ1-1; D unresolved. The ends were cut back, 6 bases at V and 0 bases at J, with 11 bases in the middle. The CDR3 runs 13 residues. The V gene's germline CDR1 is DFQATT and CDR2 SNEGSKA (reference sequence).

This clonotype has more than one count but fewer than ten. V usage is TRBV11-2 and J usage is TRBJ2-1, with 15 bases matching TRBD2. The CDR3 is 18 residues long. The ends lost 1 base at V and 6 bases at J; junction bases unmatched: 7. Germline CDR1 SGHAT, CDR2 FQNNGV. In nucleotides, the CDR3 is TGTGCCAGCAGCTTAGGAGGACTAGCGGGAGGGCGCGGCAATGAGCAGTTCTTC. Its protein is CASSLGGLAGGRGNEQFF.

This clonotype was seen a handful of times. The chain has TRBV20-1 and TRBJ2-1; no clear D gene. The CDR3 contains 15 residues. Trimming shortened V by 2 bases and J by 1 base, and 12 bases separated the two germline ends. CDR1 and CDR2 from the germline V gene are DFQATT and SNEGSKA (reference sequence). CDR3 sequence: CSARRTIASYNEQFF. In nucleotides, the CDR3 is TGCAGTGCTAGACGGACCATAGCTTCCTACAATGAGCAGTTCTTC.

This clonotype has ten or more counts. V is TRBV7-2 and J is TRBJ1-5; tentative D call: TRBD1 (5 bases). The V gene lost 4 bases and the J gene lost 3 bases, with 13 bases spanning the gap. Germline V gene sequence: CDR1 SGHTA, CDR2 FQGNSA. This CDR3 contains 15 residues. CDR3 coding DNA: TGTGCCAGCAGCTCAGGCGACAGAAACAATCAGCCCCAGCATTTT. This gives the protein CASSSGDRNNQPQHF.

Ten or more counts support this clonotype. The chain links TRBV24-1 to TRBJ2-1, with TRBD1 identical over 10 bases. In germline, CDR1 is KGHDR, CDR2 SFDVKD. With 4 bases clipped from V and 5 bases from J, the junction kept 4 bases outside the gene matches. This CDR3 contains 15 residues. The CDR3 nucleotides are TGTGCCACCAGTGAGTCGGGACAGGGGAACAATGAGCAGTTCTTC. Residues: CATSESGQGNNEQFF.

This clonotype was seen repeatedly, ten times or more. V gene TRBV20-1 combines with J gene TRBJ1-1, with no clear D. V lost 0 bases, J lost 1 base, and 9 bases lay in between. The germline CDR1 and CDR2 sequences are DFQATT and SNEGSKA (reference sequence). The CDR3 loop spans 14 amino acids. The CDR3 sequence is CSARDLHENTEAFF. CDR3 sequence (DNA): TGCAGTGCTAGAGATTTACACGAGAACACTGAAGCTTTCTTT.

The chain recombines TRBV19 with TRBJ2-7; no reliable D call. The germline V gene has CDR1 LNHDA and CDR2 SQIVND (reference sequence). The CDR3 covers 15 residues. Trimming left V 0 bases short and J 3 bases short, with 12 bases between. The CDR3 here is CASSIDLGQSYEQYF. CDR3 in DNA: TGTGCCAGTAGTATAGATCTTGGGCAGAGCTACGAGCAGTACTTC.

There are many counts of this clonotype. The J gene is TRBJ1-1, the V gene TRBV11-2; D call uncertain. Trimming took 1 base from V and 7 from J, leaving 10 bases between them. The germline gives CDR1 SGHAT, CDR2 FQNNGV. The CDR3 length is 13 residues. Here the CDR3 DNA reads TGTGCCAGCAGCTTAGGGGTAGCCATTGAAGCTTTCTTT. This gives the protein CASSLGVAIEAFF.

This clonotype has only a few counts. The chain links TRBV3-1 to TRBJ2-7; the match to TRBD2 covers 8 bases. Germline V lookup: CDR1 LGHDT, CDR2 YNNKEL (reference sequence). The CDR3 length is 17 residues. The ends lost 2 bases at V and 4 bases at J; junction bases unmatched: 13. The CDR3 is CASSQTGGAGASYEQYF. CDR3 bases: TGTGCCAGCAGCCAAACGGGAGGAGCGGGGGCGTCGTACGAGCAGTACTTC.

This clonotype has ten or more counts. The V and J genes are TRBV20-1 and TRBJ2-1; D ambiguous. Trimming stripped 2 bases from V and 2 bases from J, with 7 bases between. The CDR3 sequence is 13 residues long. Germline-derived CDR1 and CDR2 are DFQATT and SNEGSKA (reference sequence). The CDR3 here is CSARSLTYNEQFF. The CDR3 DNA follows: TGCAGTGCTAGATCTTTAACCTACAATGAGCAGTTCTTC.

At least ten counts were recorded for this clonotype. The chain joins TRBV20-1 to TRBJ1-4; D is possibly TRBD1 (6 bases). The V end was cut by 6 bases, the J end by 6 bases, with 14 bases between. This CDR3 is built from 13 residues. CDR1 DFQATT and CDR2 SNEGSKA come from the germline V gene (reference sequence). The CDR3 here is CSAGRGRDEKLFF. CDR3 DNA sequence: TGCAGTGCCGGTCGGGGGCGCGATGAAAAACTGTTTTTT.

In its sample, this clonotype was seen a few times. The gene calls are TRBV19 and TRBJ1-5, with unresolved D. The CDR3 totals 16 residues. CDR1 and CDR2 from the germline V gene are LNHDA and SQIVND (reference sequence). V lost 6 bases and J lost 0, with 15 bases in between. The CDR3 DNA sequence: TGTGCCAGTAGGTCTGGCGGGCGCTATAGCAATCAGCCCCAGCATTTT. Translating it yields CASRSGGRYSNQPQHF.

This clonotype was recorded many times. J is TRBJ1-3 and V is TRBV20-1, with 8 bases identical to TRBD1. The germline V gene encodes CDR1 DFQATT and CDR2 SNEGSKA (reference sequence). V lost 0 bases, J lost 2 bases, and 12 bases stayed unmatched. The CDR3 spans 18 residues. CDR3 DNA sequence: TGCAGTGCTAGAGATGCAAGTCTTCCGGGACAGGCTGGAAACACCATATATTTT. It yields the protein CSARDASLPGQAGNTIYF.

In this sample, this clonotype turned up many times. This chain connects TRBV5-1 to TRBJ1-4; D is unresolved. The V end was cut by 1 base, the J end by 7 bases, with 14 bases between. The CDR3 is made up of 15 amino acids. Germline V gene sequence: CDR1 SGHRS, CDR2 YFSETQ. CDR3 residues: CASSLKGSMGEKLFF. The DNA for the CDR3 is TGCGCCAGCAGCTTGAAAGGCAGTATGGGTGAAAAACTGTTTTTT.

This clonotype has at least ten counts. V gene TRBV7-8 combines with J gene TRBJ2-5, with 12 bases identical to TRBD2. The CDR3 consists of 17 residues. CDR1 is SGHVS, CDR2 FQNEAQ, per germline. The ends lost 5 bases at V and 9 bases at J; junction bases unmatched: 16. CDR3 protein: CASSLLRTSGTTKSQYF. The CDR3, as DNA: TGTGCCAGCAGCCTCCTACGGACTAGCGGGACTACCAAGTCCCAGTACTTC.

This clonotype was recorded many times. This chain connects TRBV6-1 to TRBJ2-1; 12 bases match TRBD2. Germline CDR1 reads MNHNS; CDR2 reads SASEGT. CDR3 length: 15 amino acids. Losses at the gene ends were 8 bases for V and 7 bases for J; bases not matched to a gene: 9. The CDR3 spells CASLRLAGVPNEQFF. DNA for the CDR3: TGTGCCAGCCTTCGACTAGCGGGAGTCCCTAATGAGCAGTTCTTC.

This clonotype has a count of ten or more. The CDR3 here is CASSLGSTNSPLHF. CDR3 coding DNA: TGTGCCAGCAGCTTAGGGTCAACAAATTCACCCCTCCACTTT. The rearrangement uses TRBV7-8 and TRBJ1-6; no definite D call. Germline loops: CDR1 SGHVS, CDR2 FQNEAQ. Trimming stripped 1 base from V and 7 bases from J, with 8 bases between. CDR3 length: 14 residues.

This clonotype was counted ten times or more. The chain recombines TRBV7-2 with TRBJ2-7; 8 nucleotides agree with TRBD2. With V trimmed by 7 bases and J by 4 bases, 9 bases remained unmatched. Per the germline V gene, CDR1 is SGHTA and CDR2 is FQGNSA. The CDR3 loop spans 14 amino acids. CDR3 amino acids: CASTIVAGQYEQYF. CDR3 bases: TGTGCCAGCACCATCGTAGCGGGGCAGTACGAGCAGTACTTC.